This T cell receptor (beta chain) derives from a study of graft-versus-host responses after intestinal transplantation. About the study: Multivisceral, liver-intestinal, or isolated intestinal grafts went to recipients. Study-wide points: The authors found GvH clones in recipient marrow, some appearing first in ileum or blood. Allografts of patients with graft-donor T cell macrochimerism showed high graft-versus-host to host-versus-graft clone ratios.

CDR3 length: 15 amino acids. The germline gives CDR1 MNHEY, CDR2 SVGAGI. Trimming removed 6 bases at V and 2 bases at J, with 14 bases between. TCRdb's table, derived via immunoSEQ multiplex PCR, lists solely in-frame clones and lacks some. The data hold tens of thousands of clones, with about nine tenths observed a single time. The graft tissue was processed, and this released both intraepithelial and lamina propria lymphocytes. Comment on this clone: The antigen remains unidentified.

This TCR was recovered from a human patient who received an intestinal transplant, so some T cells may come from the graft donor. Sequencing was performed on ileum tissue, taken less than 400 days after transplant. The rearrangement uses TRBV6-5 and TRBJ1-3; D possibly corresponds to TRBD1 (5 bases). The CDR3: CASRPDGGTGNTIYF. As DNA, the CDR3 is TGTGCCAGCAGACCCGACGGGGGGACTGGAAACACCATATATTTT.